These 3 T cell receptor beta chains were all obtained from the same sample, sequenced in a study of blood T cell repertoires in COVID-19. Measured with immunoSEQ multiplex PCR; TCRdb has only the in-frame clones, and not every one. Among some 68,000 clones, roughly nine tenths were seen once, and the ten largest hold around 8.7%. Sequences were obtained from peripheral blood. The source is a man in his fifties or sixties with active COVID-19.

The genes are TRBV6-1 and TRBJ2-7; D perhaps matches TRBD1 (6 bases). CDR1 is MNHNS and CDR2 is SASEGT in the germline V gene. V was trimmed by 4 bases and J by 1 base, leaving 17 bases between them. The CDR3 totals 16 residues. The CDR3 region has the DNA TGTGCCAGCAGTGGGGACACTCTGGGCTCTTCCTACGAGCAGTACTTC. Amino acid sequence: CASSGDTLGSSYEQYF.

V gene TRBV9 combines with J gene TRBJ1-3; TRBD1 might be the D (5 bases). With 0 bases removed from V and 4 bases from J, the gap between germline ends came to 5 bases. The germline V gene encodes CDR1 SGDLS and CDR2 YYNGEE. The CDR3 sequence is 13 residues long. CDR3: CASSVGTGNTIYF. Written as DNA, the CDR3 is TGTGCCAGCAGCGTAGGGACAGGAAACACCATATATTTT.

The gene calls are TRBV6-5 and TRBJ1-6; the match to TRBD1 covers 9 bases. This CDR3 region has 13 residues. The V gene's germline CDR1 is MNHEY and CDR2 SVGAGI. The junction had 6 bases not matched to a gene; V was cut back by 9 bases and J by 9 bases. CDR3 in DNA: TGTGCCAGTGGGACAGGGCCCGGTTCACCCCTCCACTTT. Its protein is CASGTGPGSPLHF.